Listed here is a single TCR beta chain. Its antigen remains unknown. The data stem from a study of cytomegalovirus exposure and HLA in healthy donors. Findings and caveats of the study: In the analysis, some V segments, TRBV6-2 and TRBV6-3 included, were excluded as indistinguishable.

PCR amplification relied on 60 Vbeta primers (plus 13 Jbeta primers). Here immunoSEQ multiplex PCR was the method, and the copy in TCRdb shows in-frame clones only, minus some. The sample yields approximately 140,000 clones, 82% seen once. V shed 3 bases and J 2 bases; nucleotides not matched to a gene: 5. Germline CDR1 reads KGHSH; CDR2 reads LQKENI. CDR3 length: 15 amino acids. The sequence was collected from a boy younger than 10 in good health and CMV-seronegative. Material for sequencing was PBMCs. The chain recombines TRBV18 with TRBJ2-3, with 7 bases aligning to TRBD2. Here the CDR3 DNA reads TGTGCCAGCTCACCGGTGCGGGAGTACACAGATACGCAGTATTTT. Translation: CASSPVREYTDTQYF.